This T cell receptor beta chain was recorded in a study of blood T cell repertoires in COVID-19. Only one count was recorded for this clone. Seattle patient enrollment occurred during active infection, with longitudinal follow-up thereafter. Using immunoSEQ multiplex PCR, the repertoire was profiled, and TCRdb retains in-frame clones only, with some absent. The repertoire holds fewer than 200,000 clones, with around four fifths as singletons. The CDR3 is 15 amino acids. V dropped 6 bases and J dropped 8; count of bases not matched to a gene: 13. Germline V lookup: CDR1 MDHEN, CDR2 SYDVKM. The sample taken for sequencing was peripheral blood. The rearrangement uses TRBV28 and TRBJ2-1; the match to TRBD1 covers 7 bases. The clonotype was recovered from a woman aged 80 or older with COVID-19, enrolled during active disease. The CDR3 DNA reads as TGTGCCAGCAGCCCCCCGGGACAGATGTTCCATGAGCAGTTCTTC. Translation gives CASSPPGQMFHEQFF.